The 10 T cell receptor beta chains presented below share a single source sample, sequenced in a study of blood T cells in healthy people across ages. Using a J-beta primer mix together with a sample-barcoded 5' primer, a second PCR was run for about 6 to 12 cycles. TCRdb re-derived calls from the 5' RACE reads in MiXCR, one entry per CDR3 protein. This repertoire shows 700,000 to 1,000,000 distinct CDR3 sequences, roughly 44% found once; its top ten account for approximately 20%. The sample taken for sequencing was blood. All receptors come from a man aged 60 to 69 in good health.

This clonotype is a singleton in its sample. Relative to the germline gene, one junction end is altered; a read error may explain this. The V gene is TRBV6-1, the J gene TRBJ2-6; the D gene is possibly TRBD1 (5 bases). This CDR3 comprises 17 residues. Germline assignment: CDR1 MNHNS and CDR2 SASEGT. The CDR3 DNA follows: TGTGCCAGCAGTGAAGCTCTATGGTCCTCTGGGGCCACCGTCCTGACTTTC. Its translation is CASSEALWSSGATVLTF.

The V call is TRBV21-1, the J call TRBJ1-2. TRBV21-1 is designated a pseudogene. The CDR3 loop spans 14 amino acids. CDR3 bases: TGTGCCAGCAGCAGTGATTCACTAAACTATGGCTACACCTTC. This gives the protein CASSSDSLNYGYTF.

The genes are TRBV21-1 and TRBJ2-3; the DNA was not used to check the table's D call, TRBD1. TRBV21-1 is annotated as a pseudogene. The CDR3 extends over 13 amino acids. The CDR3 is CASIHRGTDTQYF. The CDR3, as DNA: TGTGCCAGCATACACAGGGGCACAGATACGCAGTATTTT.

This clonotype came up a few times. The V and J genes are TRBV6-5 and TRBJ2-7, with D uncertain. CDR1 and CDR2 (germline): MNHEY, SVGAGI. The CDR3 extends over 16 amino acids. V lost 0 bases, J lost 1 base, and 13 bases lay in between. The DNA of the CDR3 is TGTGCCAGCAGTTACTCGATGGCCGCAACTTCCTACGAGCAGTACTTC. Protein product: CASSYSMAATSYEQYF.

The chain uses TRBV6-5 and TRBJ2-7, with D perhaps TRBD1 (6 bases). Trimming left V 2 bases short and J 7 bases short, with 24 bases between. This CDR3 contains 17 residues. Germline CDR1 reads MNHEY; CDR2 reads SVGAGI. Here the CDR3 reads CASSYTSPQQGIGEQYF. CDR3 nucleotides: TGTGCCAGCAGTTACACGAGCCCTCAACAGGGTATTGGTGAGCAGTACTTC.

This clonotype is a singleton in its sample. An end of the junction does not agree with germline; a read error may underlie this. The chain carries TRBV18 and TRBJ2-7, with 8 bases identical to TRBD1. The germline V gene has CDR1 KGHSH and CDR2 LQKENI. This CDR3 has 16 residues. The CDR3 DNA sequence: TGTACCAGCTCACCGGAGGCAAGGACAGGGTCCTACGAGCAGTACTTC. This sequence encodes CTSSPEARTGSYEQYF.

This clonotype was detected only a few times. The chain carries TRBV10-3 and TRBJ2-6; D is undetermined. The CDR3 sequence is 14 residues long. Germline V gene data show CDR1 as ENHRY and CDR2 as SYGVKD. Trimming removed 5 bases from V and 0 bases from J, with 5 bases in between. The CDR3 here is CAISPHSGANVLTF. DNA for the CDR3: TGTGCCATCAGTCCCCACTCTGGGGCCAACGTCCTGACTTTC.

J is TRBJ2-5 and V is TRBV7-2, with 14 bases that match TRBD2. The CDR3 totals 18 residues. V gave up 3 bases and J gave up 4 bases; unmatched junction bases: 10. Germline assignment: CDR1 SGHTA and CDR2 FQGNSA. In DNA, the CDR3 is TGTGCCAGCAGCTTGACTAGCGGGGGGGCCGGGTTGCGAGAGACCCAGTACTTC. As protein: CASSLTSGGAGLRETQYF.

This clonotype was counted between two and nine times. This rearrangement joins TRBV14 to TRBJ2-1, with D possibly TRBD1 on 6 matching bases. This CDR3 spans 16 amino acids. CDR1 SGHDN and CDR2 FVKESK come from the germline V gene. Trimming cost V 0 bases and J 8 bases, with 17 bases left between them. The CDR3, as DNA: TGTGCCAGCAGCCAAGATTTTGGCAGGGGCGGGTATGAGCAGTTCTTC. It translates to CASSQDFGRGGYEQFF.

This clonotype came up a few times. The rearrangement uses TRBV12-3 or TRBV12-4 and TRBJ1-4; D perhaps matches TRBD1 (5 bases). The V gene lost 3 bases and the J gene lost 8 bases, with 10 bases spanning the gap. This CDR3 region has 13 residues. The CDR3 spells CASSFSGREKLFF. CDR3 coding DNA: TGTGCCAGCAGTTTCTCGGGGCGAGAAAAACTGTTTTTT.